The 7 T cell receptor beta chains in this list originate from one sample, sequenced in a study of T cell changes during pregnancy in multiple sclerosis. Sequencing was performed with immunoSEQ multiplex PCR; in TCRdb, only in-frame clones are kept and a portion is missing. The table shows approximately 61,000 clones, with around 93% occurring only once. Sequenced material: peripheral blood, taken after pregnancy. These receptors were taken from a female donor in good health, enrolled as a control in a pregnancy study.

V is TRBV28 and J is TRBJ2-1, with D maybe TRBD1 (7 bases). The CDR3 is 14 residues long. From germline, CDR1 is MDHEN and CDR2 SYDVKM. The V end was cut by 3 bases, the J end by 4 bases, with 10 bases between. The CDR3 coding sequence is TGTGCCAGCAGTTTCCCAGGGGGGTACAATGAGCAGTTCTTC. It codes for CASSFPGGYNEQFF.

V usage is TRBV28 and J usage is TRBJ2-7; 9 nucleotides line up with TRBD2. V was clipped by 2 bases and J by 11 bases; unmatched bases: 4. Germline V gene data show CDR1 as MDHEN and CDR2 as SYDVKM. The CDR3 consists of 12 residues. This CDR3 is CASSLIGGREYF. The CDR3 coding sequence is TGTGCCAGCAGTTTAATAGGCGGGAGGGAGTACTTC.

DNA of the CDR3: TGCGCCAGCAGAAGCGGAGCGGACAGGCGGTATGAGCAGTTCTTC. It encodes CASRSGADRRYEQFF. The chain recombines TRBV5-1 with TRBJ2-1, with 7 bases that match TRBD1. The V gene's germline CDR1 is SGHRS and CDR2 YFSETQ. CDR3 length equals 15 residues. The V segment lost 5 bases and the J segment 8 bases; nucleotides outside the gene matches: 13. The variable domain in full, completed from reference TRBV5-1 and TRBJ2-1, reads KAGVTQTPRYLIKTRGQQVTLSCSPISGHRSVSWYQQTPGQGLQFLFEYFSETQRNKGNFPGRFSGRQFSNSRSEMNVSTLELGDSALYLCASRSGADRRYEQFFGPGTRLTVL.

This clone came up once. This chain joins TRBV5-6 and TRBJ2-7; 9 bases align to TRBD2. The germline gives CDR1 SGHDT, CDR2 YYEEEE. V lost 4 bases, J lost 2 bases, and 7 bases stayed unmatched. The CDR3 loop spans 15 amino acids. Written as DNA, the CDR3 is TGTGCCAGCAGCCCTCTGGGACTAGCCGCCTACGAGCAGTACTTC. Amino acids: CASSPLGLAAYEQYF.

The rearrangement links TRBV4-1 to TRBJ1-1; 11 nucleotides align to TRBD1. The CDR3 has 17 residues. The V gene end was trimmed by 6 bases and the J gene end by 0 bases; junction bases not matched to a gene: 9. Germline CDR1 MGHRA, CDR2 YSYEKL. CDR3 protein: CASRRLWGQGVNTEAFF. DNA for the CDR3: TGCGCCAGCAGACGACTATGGGGACAGGGGGTGAACACTGAAGCTTTCTTT.

The chain links TRBV5-4 to TRBJ2-5, with 8 positions matching TRBD1. Germline V gene lookup returns CDR1 SGHNT and CDR2 YYREEE (reference sequence). This CDR3 comprises 15 residues. V was pared by 4 bases and J by 2 bases, with 7 bases of the junction left unmatched. CDR3 sequence (DNA): TGTGCCAGCAGCCCTGGACAGGGCACACAAGAGACCCAGTACTTC. It is translated as CASSPGQGTQETQYF.

The J gene is TRBJ2-5, the V gene TRBV4-3; 9 bases align to TRBD1. The J call may be faulty, since TRBJ2-7 better matches the DNA end. Germline lookup yields CDR1 LGHNA and CDR2 YSLEER. The CDR3 length is 15 residues. The CDR3 loop is CASSLQPGQGYEQYF. CDR3 in DNA: TGCGCCAGCAGCCTGCAACCGGGACAGGGCTACGAGCAGTACTTC.